This T cell receptor beta chain was found in a study of blood T cells in healthy people across ages. Study-wide results and limits: Long-lived and aged donors differed, with more naive CD4+ cells and higher diversity in the long-lived. Significant beta diversity loss was already apparent by age approximately 42, declining roughly linearly.

This clonotype was seen at least ten times. Antigen unknown. The CDR3 is made up of 12 amino acids. V was pared by 5 bases and J by 9 bases, with 11 bases between. Germline V lookup: CDR1 MNHEY, CDR2 SVGEGT. A second about 6 to 11 cycle PCR used barcoded and J-beta primers. TCRdb redid the calling of the 5' RACE reads with MiXCR, one entry per CDR3 protein. The sample carries more than 800,000 distinct CDR3 sequences, 29% recorded once. The receptor was derived from a woman of 80 years or more in good health. Sequenced input: blood. The chain recombines TRBV6-2 or TRBV6-3 with TRBJ2-1; D not certain. CDR3 nucleotide sequence: TGTGCCAGCAGTCCCGTTTCATTTGAGCAGTTCTTC. This sequence encodes CASSPVSFEQFF.